This entry describes one TCR beta chain. Its antigen is unidentified. This sample was taken from a study of CD8 T cells in Susac syndrome. Background on the study: Among the Susac syndrome patients sequenced, about 6 had active disease and under ten were in remission. Patients with Susac syndrome were therapy-naive, taking corticosteroids, with some also receiving intravenous immunoglobulin, or taking intravenous immunoglobulin alone at the time their blood was drawn.

Study-level points and caveats: The study admitted that it had a relatively small number of individuals in its TCR sequencing and HLA analysis.

RNA was extracted with the RNeasy kit, and a quantity of about 0.5 to 1 ug was reverse transcribed using random hexamers. TCRdb reprocessed the immunoSEQ multiplex PCR reads with MiXCR, giving one entry per CDR3 protein. The table has 120,000 to 150,000 distinct CDR3 sequences, around 95% seen once. From germline, CDR1 is SQVTM and CDR2 ANQGSEA. The CDR3 has 12 residues. With 4 bases clipped from V and 5 bases from J, the junction kept 4 bases outside the gene matches. TCR beta sequences were obtained from blood CD8+ and CD4+ T cells. This receptor was taken from a human donor with Susac syndrome. V and J are TRBV29-1 and TRBJ1-1; TRBD1 agrees at 7 bases. Source material: CD4+ T cells from PBMCs. The CDR3 region has the DNA TGCAGCGTTGCCCCAGGGGGGACTGAAGCTTTCTTT. It encodes CSVAPGGTEAFF.